This T cell receptor beta chain was sequenced for a study of cytomegalovirus exposure and HLA in healthy donors. The length of the CDR3 is 15 residues. The germline V gene has CDR1 SEHNR and CDR2 FQNEAQ (reference sequence). V was pared by 5 bases and J by 8 bases, with 9 bases of the junction left unmatched. The PCR had 60 Vbeta and 13 Jbeta primers. The protocol was immunoSEQ multiplex PCR, while the TCRdb copy is restricted to in-frame clones and leaves out a portion. The profile covers about 140,000 clones, with more than 75% appearing a single time and about 2.9% taken by the ten largest. The source of this sequence is a female donor in good health and CMV-seronegative. The sample taken for sequencing was PBMCs. The chain employs TRBV7-9 and TRBJ2-1; TRBD2 matches at 10 bases. The CDR3 DNA follows: TGTGCCAGCAGCCCCAGCGGGGGGGCCCGCGATGAGCAGTTCTTC. Encoded protein: CASSPSGGARDEQFF.